This T cell receptor beta chain was documented in a study of shared clonotypes between healthy human individuals. Study background: Per-donor plates numbered three CD4 naive, three CD4 memory, two CD8 naive and one CD8 memory.

This CDR3 is built from 15 residues. The junction had 6 bases not matched to a gene; V was cut back by 5 bases and J by 1 base. The germline CDR1 and CDR2 sequences are SQVTM and ANQGSEA. Measured with immunoSEQ multiplex PCR; TCRdb has only the in-frame clones, and not every one. The table records roughly 2 million clones, 95% of them present only once. The sequence was collected from a young man in good health. The V gene is TRBV29-1, the J gene TRBJ2-2, with 8 bases matching TRBD1. Sequenced material: naive CD4+ T cells sorted from blood. Subset reported: CD45RA+ positively selected. The CDR3: CSVRAGTGNTGELFF. The CDR3 region has the DNA TGCAGCGTTCGCGCCGGGACAGGGAACACCGGGGAGCTGTTTTTT.